These 27 T cell receptor beta chains share one sample of origin, sequenced in a study of blood T cell repertoires in COVID-19. The assay was immunoSEQ multiplex PCR, and TCRdb's table has in-frame clones only and misses some. The data show around 230,000 clones, more than 75% seen once. The sample comprised peripheral blood. These receptors were obtained from a man aged 45-65 years with COVID-19, enrolled during active disease.

V is TRBV30 and J is TRBJ2-7; 14 bases match TRBD2. CDR3 size: 17 residues. Germline assignment: CDR1 GTSNPN and CDR2 SVGIG (reference sequence). The J segment lost 4 bases and the V segment lost 5 bases, leaving 13 bases of the junction unmatched. CDR3 coding DNA: TGTGCCTGGCTATCACGGTCTCGGACTAGCGGGGGGTACGAGCAGTACTTC. It codes for CAWLSRSRTSGGYEQYF.

This rearrangement joins TRBV10-1 to TRBJ2-1, with 10 bases aligning to TRBD2. Germline V gene data show CDR1 as WNHNN and CDR2 as SYGVQD (reference sequence). The CDR3 has 16 residues. V dropped 3 bases and J dropped 8; count of bases not matched to a gene: 10. CDR3 region: CASSEVASGSWYEQFF. CDR3 DNA: TGCGCCAGCAGTGAAGTGGCTAGCGGGAGCTGGTATGAGCAGTTCTTC.

The V and J genes are TRBV18 and TRBJ2-3, with D tentatively TRBD2 (6 bases). V was cut by 0 bases and J by 0 bases, with 10 bases left in between. The CDR3 is 16 residues long. From germline, CDR1 is KGHSH and CDR2 LQKENI. The CDR3 sequence: CASSPPGRGSTDTQYF. CDR3 bases: TGTGCCAGCTCACCACCCGGGCGGGGTAGCACAGATACGCAGTATTTT.

This chain links TRBV7-9 with TRBJ1-1; D is perhaps TRBD1 (5 bases). Per germline, CDR1 SEHNR and CDR2 FQNEAQ (reference sequence). The CDR3 is 13 residues long. Trimming removed 8 bases from V and 1 base from J, with 11 bases in between. Here the CDR3 DNA reads TGTGCCAGCCGAAGGGGCAGGAACACTGAAGCTTTCTTT. Its translation is CASRRGRNTEAFF.

The chain employs TRBV5-6 and TRBJ2-7; 7 positions agree with TRBD1. Germline lookup yields CDR1 SGHDT and CDR2 YYEEEE. The ends lost 4 bases at V and 3 bases at J; junction bases unmatched: 7. The CDR3 runs to 14 residues. The chain's CDR3 is CASSRRTGRYEQYF. The CDR3 DNA follows: TGTGCCAGCAGCCGTCGGACAGGCCGCTACGAGCAGTACTTC. The full variable domain, rest sourced from reference TRBV5-6 and TRBJ2-7, is DAGVTQSPTHLIKTRGQQVTLRCSPKSGHDTVSWYQQALGQGPQFIFQYYEEEERQRGNFPDRFSGHQFPNYSSELNVNALLLGDSALYLCASSRRTGRYEQYFGPGTRLTVT.

The chain carries TRBV7-9 and TRBJ1-2, with a weak D call TRBD1 (6 bases). CDR3 length: 15 residues. Germline loops: CDR1 SEHNR, CDR2 FQNEAQ (reference sequence). Trimming left V 1 base short and J 0 bases short, with 9 bases between. The CDR3 sequence: CASSLDGTPNYGYTF. The CDR3 DNA reads TGTGCCAGCAGCTTAGACGGGACACCTAACTATGGCTACACCTTC.

The V and J genes are TRBV6-2 or TRBV6-3 and TRBJ1-6, with TRBD1 identical over 9 bases. The V gene end was trimmed by 0 bases and the J gene end by 2 bases; junction bases not matched to a gene: 2. Per the germline V gene, CDR1 is MNHEY and CDR2 is SVGEGT. The CDR3 covers 17 residues. CDR3 sequence (DNA): TGTGCCAGCAGTTACTCGGACAGGGGAACCTATAATTCACCCCTCCACTTT. Residues: CASSYSDRGTYNSPLHF.

In nucleotides, the CDR3 is TGTGCCAGCAAGACTAGCGGCACAGATACGCAGTATTTT. This sequence encodes CASKTSGTDTQYF. The rearrangement joins TRBV18 to TRBJ2-3; 8 nucleotides align to TRBD2. The CDR3 consists of 13 residues. V lost 8 bases to trimming and J lost 1 base; unmatched junction nucleotides: 2. The germline gives CDR1 KGHSH, CDR2 LQKENI.

This clone was seen only once. The gene calls are TRBV10-3 and TRBJ2-1, with TRBD1 matching 7 bases. Looked up from germline, CDR1 is ENHRY and CDR2 is SYGVKD. The CDR3 length is 13 residues. The junction had 6 bases not matched to a gene; V was cut back by 8 bases and J by 5 bases. CDR3: CAIGFDRDNEQFF. DNA for the CDR3: TGTGCCATCGGGTTTGACAGGGACAATGAGCAGTTCTTC.

The chain links TRBV9 to TRBJ2-3; 7 bases are shared with TRBD1. The CDR3 is 14 residues long. CDR1 is SGDLS, CDR2 YYNGEE, per germline. After removal of 7 bases from V and 2 bases from J, the junction contained 7 bases not matched to a gene. CDR3 bases: TGTGCCAGCGCAGGACAGGCGAACACAGATACGCAGTATTTT. Protein product: CASAGQANTDTQYF.

The genes are TRBV12-3 or TRBV12-4 and TRBJ1-2; D gene unclear. The CDR3 spans 12 residues. The V end lost 8 bases, the J end lost 0 bases, and 7 bases lay between the germline ends. The CDR3: CASAGSNYGYTF. CDR3 bases: TGTGCCAGCGCGGGTTCTAACTATGGCTACACCTTC.

V usage is TRBV6-5 and J usage is TRBJ1-5, with D tentatively TRBD1 (6 bases). V was shortened by 2 bases and J by 0 bases, with 8 bases between the two germline ends. Germline CDR1 is MNHEY and CDR2 is SVGAGI. There are 15 residues in the CDR3. For the CDR3, the DNA is TGTGCCAGCAGTTACGGGGGCAATAGCAATCAGCCCCAGCATTTT. Encoded protein: CASSYGGNSNQPQHF.

This clone appeared once. This sequence joins TRBV19 and TRBJ2-2; maybe TRBD2 (6 bases). This CDR3 comprises 17 residues. V lost 2 bases and J 3 bases, leaving 16 bases between the germline ends. CDR1 and CDR2 (germline): LNHDA, SQIVND (reference sequence). CDR3 residues: CASSINWAGRDTGELFF. The CDR3 DNA is TGTGCCAGTAGTATAAACTGGGCGGGAAGGGACACCGGGGAGCTGTTTTTT.

The chain is built from TRBV28 and TRBJ2-7; 8 positions agree with TRBD1. Looked up from germline, CDR1 is MDHEN and CDR2 is SYDVKM. The CDR3 runs to 14 residues. The trim removed 1 base at V and 6 bases at J, leaving 5 bases unmatched. CDR3 sequence reads: CASSLYYTGGEQYF. The CDR3 DNA sequence: TGTGCCAGCAGTTTATACTACACAGGGGGCGAGCAGTACTTC.

This clone was picked up one time. V usage is TRBV2 and J usage is TRBJ1-5, with TRBD1 as a possible D gene (5 bases). CDR1 SNHLY and CDR2 FYNNEI come from the germline V gene. The V end lost 5 bases, the J end lost 6 bases, and 17 bases lay between the germline ends. CDR3 length equals 15 residues. The CDR3 nucleotides are TGTGCCAGCAGTCTGGCGGGGGAATCGATTCAGCCCCAGCATTTT. Its translation is CASSLAGESIQPQHF.

The chain joins TRBV6-1 to TRBJ1-2, with D hard to call. The V and J ends lost 7 bases and 7 bases respectively, with 16 bases between them. Germline-derived CDR1 and CDR2 are MNHNS and SASEGT. This CDR3 has 13 residues. The CDR3 bases are TGTGCCAGCACCCAGGAGGGATTTGCTGGCTACACCTTC. This encodes CASTQEGFAGYTF.

This clone showed up just a few times. The V call is TRBV7-8, the J call TRBJ2-7; 8 bases align to TRBD1. The CDR3 runs to 14 residues. CDR1 SGHVS and CDR2 FQNEAQ come from the germline V gene. The V gene end was trimmed by 4 bases and the J gene end by 4 bases; junction bases not matched to a gene: 6. The CDR3 spells CASSSQGARYEQYF. The DNA for the CDR3 is TGTGCCAGCAGCTCTCAGGGGGCTCGGTACGAGCAGTACTTC.

This rearrangement joins TRBV18 to TRBJ2-3, with a weak D call TRBD2 (6 bases). Trimming shortened V by 1 base and J by 4 bases, and 15 bases separated the two germline ends. CDR1 and CDR2 (germline): KGHSH, LQKENI. This CDR3 region has 16 residues. The CDR3 sequence: CASSPLPHQRADTQYF. The CDR3 DNA is TGTGCCAGCTCACCACTCCCTCACCAGCGGGCAGATACGCAGTATTTT.

This chain connects TRBV30 to TRBJ2-2, with D unresolved. CDR1 and CDR2 from the germline V gene are GTSNPN and SVGIG (reference sequence). V was cut by 0 bases and J by 4 bases, with 9 bases left in between. The CDR3 is made up of 14 amino acids. This CDR3 is CAWSVSGLTGELFF. In DNA, the CDR3 is TGTGCCTGGAGTGTATCAGGTCTCACCGGGGAGCTGTTTTTT.

The gene calls are TRBV6-5 and TRBJ2-7, with TRBD1 identical over 8 bases. In germline, CDR1 is MNHEY, CDR2 SVGAGI. With 6 bases clipped from V and 3 bases from J, the junction kept 4 bases outside the gene matches. The CDR3 is 13 residues long. CDR3 sequence: CASRKQGGYEQYF. The CDR3, as DNA: TGTGCCAGCAGAAAACAGGGGGGCTACGAGCAGTACTTC.

This chain uses TRBV5-1 with TRBJ1-2; TRBD1 matches 7 bases. V shed 5 bases and J 7 bases; nucleotides not matched to a gene: 11. CDR3 length: 14 residues. The germline V gene has CDR1 SGHRS and CDR2 YFSETQ. The chain's CDR3 is CASRRDSKVSGYTF. CDR3 bases: TGCGCCAGCAGAAGGGACAGTAAGGTCTCTGGCTACACCTTC.

This chain uses TRBV24-1 with TRBJ2-7; 7 positions agree with TRBD2. In germline, CDR1 is KGHDR, CDR2 SFDVKD. The CDR3 runs 12 residues. After removal of 10 bases from V and 3 bases from J, the junction contained 5 bases not matched to a gene. The CDR3: CATCRTSYEQYF. The DNA for the CDR3 is TGTGCCACTTGCCGGACTAGCTACGAGCAGTACTTC.

This clone appeared a few times. This sequence joins TRBV25-1 and TRBJ2-2; 9 nucleotides agree with TRBD1. The V gene's germline CDR1 is MGHDK and CDR2 SYGVNS. With 5 bases clipped from V and 0 bases from J, the junction kept 10 bases outside the gene matches. This CDR3 region has 18 residues. Written as DNA, the CDR3 is TGTGCCAGCAGTCCCCTGGTGGGGGACAGGGCGAACACCGGGGAGCTGTTTTTT. Residues: CASSPLVGDRANTGELFF. Drawing the rest from reference TRBV25-1 and TRBJ2-2, the complete variable domain is EADIYQTPRYLVIGTGKKITLECSQTMGHDKMYWYQQDPGMELHLIHYSYGVNSTEKGDLSSESTVSRIRTEHFPLTLESARPSHTSQYLCASSPLVGDRANTGELFFGEGSRLTVL.

This rearrangement joins TRBV9 to TRBJ1-2; D not resolved. The length of the CDR3 is 13 residues. Germline V lookup: CDR1 SGDLS, CDR2 YYNGEE. Trimming removed 4 bases at V and 5 bases at J, with 12 bases between. For the CDR3, the DNA is TGTGCCAGCAGCCTGACTGGGGAGTATGGCTACACCTTC. Translation: CASSLTGEYGYTF.

The chain has TRBV27 and TRBJ1-6; TRBD1 agrees at 9 bases. Per germline, CDR1 MNHEY and CDR2 SMNVEV (reference sequence). The trim removed 7 bases at V and 4 bases at J, leaving 5 bases unmatched. CDR3 size: 15 residues. In DNA, the CDR3 is TGTGCCAGCACCGCGGGACAGGGTTATAATTCACCCCTCCACTTT. Its translation: CASTAGQGYNSPLHF.

V usage is TRBV29-1 and J usage is TRBJ2-3; possible D gene TRBD2, 6 bases. Trimming stripped 5 bases from V and 2 bases from J, with 11 bases between. This CDR3 region has 13 residues. Germline CDR1 SQVTM, CDR2 ANQGSEA. Here the CDR3 DNA reads TGCAGCGTTTGGGGCGGGATCACAGATACGCAGTATTTT. As protein: CSVWGGITDTQYF.

The rearrangement uses TRBV28 and TRBJ2-2, with TRBD1 matching over 8 bases. Germline values: CDR1 MDHEN, CDR2 SYDVKM. This CDR3 has 14 residues. V shed 7 bases, J shed 5 bases, and the junction held 6 bases outside the gene matches. CDR3 protein: CASIPGQATGELFF. The CDR3 DNA follows: TGTGCCAGCATACCGGGACAGGCTACCGGGGAGCTGTTTTTT.